One and the same sample provided the 18 T cell receptor beta chains below, sequenced in a study of vaccination and CD4 T cells after COVID-19. For these TCRs, the target antigens are not known. Researchers used the Oncomine TCR Beta short-read assay to sequence DNA from cultured CD4+ T cells. Each CDR3 protein gets one entry after TCRdb re-called the PCR reads with MiXCR. The table lists 15,000 to 20,000 distinct CDR3 sequences, under 70% of them singletons. The treatment was: approximately nine-day PBMC culture with coronavirus spike peptide pools or control peptides (ViraFEST assay). The specimen sequenced was CD4+ T cells from blood, cultured in vitro. The receptors derive from a human donor who had recovered from COVID-19.

The sample holds a few counts of this clonotype. J is TRBJ1-5 and V is TRBV20-1, with no clear D. The length of the CDR3 is 16 residues. The ends were cut back, 3 bases at V and 0 bases at J, with 15 bases in the middle. Germline V lookup: CDR1 DFQATT, CDR2 SNEGSKA (reference sequence). CDR3 protein: CSASLVRGDSNQPQHF. The DNA of the CDR3 is TGCAGTGCTAGTTTAGTAAGAGGCGATAGCAATCAGCCCCAGCATTTT.

Notes on this clonotype: A junction boundary mismatches the germline segment, possibly from a read error. This chain joins TRBV6-1 and TRBJ1-5; TRBD1 might be the D (6 bases). The germline CDR1 and CDR2 sequences are MNHNS and SASEGT. The CDR3 sequence is 15 residues long. The CDR3 is CASSEGGMWNQPQHF. Written as DNA, the CDR3 is TGTGCCAGCAGCGAAGGGGGGATGTGGAATCAGCCCCAGCATTTT.

This clonotype was detected only once. V gene TRBV30 combines with J gene TRBJ2-2; either TRBD1 or TRBD2 may fit D (6 bases each). Germline values: CDR1 GTSNPN, CDR2 SVGIG (reference sequence). V gave up 4 bases and J gave up 0 bases, with 12 bases separating them. The length of the CDR3 is 15 residues. In nucleotides, the CDR3 is TGTGCCTGGAAAGGGGGGCCCCCGAACACCGGGGAGCTGTTTTTT. Its translation is CAWKGGPPNTGELFF.

The chain uses TRBV28 and TRBJ2-7, with TRBD2 identical over 8 bases. The ends lost 3 bases at V and 3 bases at J; junction bases unmatched: 7. The CDR3 spans 15 residues. Germline V gene lookup returns CDR1 MDHEN and CDR2 SYDVKM. The CDR3, as DNA: TGTGCCAGCAGTTTCCCTAGCGGGCTAATCTACGAGCAGTACTTC. It encodes CASSFPSGLIYEQYF. The full variable domain, completed using reference TRBV28 and TRBJ2-7, is DVKVTQSSRYLVKRTGEKVFLECVQDMDHENMFWYRQDPGLGLRLIYFSYDVKMKEKGDIPEGYSVSREKKERFSLILESASTNQTSMYLCASSFPSGLIYEQYFGPGTRLTVT.

The gene calls are TRBV7-9 and TRBJ1-1; the D gene is possibly TRBD1 (5 bases). This CDR3 contains 14 residues. The germline V gene has CDR1 SEHNR and CDR2 FQNEAQ (reference sequence). V shed 1 base and J shed 5 bases, with 11 bases lying between them. The chain's CDR3 is CASSLVTGGTEAFF. The CDR3 DNA reads TGTGCCAGCAGCTTAGTCACAGGAGGGACTGAAGCTTTCTTT.

The J gene is TRBJ2-2, the V gene TRBV11-1; 7 bases align to TRBD1. V lost 5 bases, J lost 2 bases, and 5 bases stayed unmatched. CDR1 SGHAT and CDR2 FQDESV come from the germline V gene (reference sequence). CDR3 length equals 15 residues. The DNA for the CDR3 is TGTGCCAGCAGCCCACGGACAGGCAACACCGGGGAGCTGTTTTTT. Protein sequence: CASSPRTGNTGELFF.

The chain uses TRBV6-1 and TRBJ2-3; 11 bases match TRBD2. CDR1 and CDR2 from the germline V gene are MNHNS and SASEGT. The CDR3 length is 15 residues. V lost 4 bases and J lost 4; bases outside the gene matches: 4. The CDR3 DNA is TGTGCCAGCAGTGCCCCGGGACTAGCGGCAGATACGCAGTATTTT. It yields the protein CASSAPGLAADTQYF.

The CDR3 here is CASSSSTSNNQPQHF. CDR3 coding DNA: TGTGCCAGCAGTTCATCCACCTCCAACAATCAGCCCCAGCATTTT. The V call is TRBV28, the J call TRBJ1-5; D unclear. The CDR3 runs to 15 residues. Per the germline V gene, CDR1 is MDHEN and CDR2 is SYDVKM. Trimming left V 4 bases short and J 3 bases short, with 13 bases between.

V is TRBV6-5 and J is TRBJ1-2, with D maybe TRBD1 (6 bases). CDR3 length equals 15 residues. CDR1 MNHEY and CDR2 SVGAGI come from the germline V gene. V was trimmed by 0 bases and J by 8 bases, leaving 16 bases between them. This chain's CDR3 is CASSYSLVQGNGYTF. The CDR3 DNA reads TGTGCCAGCAGTTACTCATTGGTCCAGGGGAACGGCTACACCTTC.

The chain is built from TRBV20-1 and TRBJ1-5; D unclear. The CDR3 spans 15 residues. V gave up 2 bases and J gave up 0 bases, with 11 bases separating them. Germline V gene sequence: CDR1 DFQATT, CDR2 SNEGSKA (reference sequence). CDR3 protein: CSARLDPTSNQPQHF. CDR3 in DNA: TGCAGTGCTAGACTCGACCCTACTAGCAATCAGCCCCAGCATTTT.

The V gene is TRBV18, the J gene TRBJ1-5; perhaps TRBD1 as D (6 bases). In germline, CDR1 is KGHSH, CDR2 LQKENI. The CDR3 sequence is 15 residues long. V was trimmed by 3 bases and J by 6 bases, leaving 15 bases between them. This CDR3 is CASSPVGARGQPQHF. CDR3 bases: TGTGCCAGCTCACCTGTGGGGGCGCGGGGTCAGCCCCAGCATTTT.

The sample holds a few counts of this clonotype. CDR3 loop: CASSSQQGPQAIYF. The DNA for the CDR3 is TGTGCCAGCAGTTCCCAACAGGGTCCCCAGGCCATATATTTT. The rearrangement uses TRBV12-3 or TRBV12-4 and TRBJ1-3, with D possibly matching TRBD1 (6 bases). Trimming took 4 bases from V and 11 from J, leaving 18 bases between them. The CDR3 is made up of 14 amino acids.

V usage is TRBV28 and J usage is TRBJ1-4, with unresolved D. V was shortened by 10 bases and J by 10 bases, with 13 bases between the two germline ends. Germline CDR1 MDHEN, CDR2 SYDVKM. The CDR3 totals 11 residues. CDR3 nucleotide sequence: TGTGCCACGCGCCTTGGAGGAAAACTGTTTTTT. Translated: CATRLGGKLFF.

This sequence joins TRBV14 and TRBJ1-1; possible D gene TRBD1, 5 bases. CDR3 size: 14 residues. Germline CDR1 reads SGHDN; CDR2 reads FVKESK. V lost 4 bases to trimming and J lost 1 base, with 10 bases between them. The CDR3 reads CASSRHRGNTEAFF. The CDR3 nucleotides read TGTGCCAGCAGCCGCCATAGGGGGAACACTGAAGCTTTCTTT.

The chain is built from TRBV6-1 and TRBJ1-6; no clear D. Germline CDR1 and CDR2: MNHNS and SASEGT. This CDR3 spans 11 amino acids. The germline V and J ends were trimmed by 2 bases and 14 bases, with 7 bases remaining between them. The CDR3, as DNA: TGTGCCAGCAGTGAATCTCCCACCCTCCACTTT. Its protein is CASSESPTLHF.

The chain uses TRBV28 and TRBJ2-7; 9 bases match TRBD1. V was clipped by 1 base and J by 4 bases; unmatched bases: 5. CDR1 is MDHEN, CDR2 SYDVKM, per germline. CDR3 length equals 15 residues. The DNA for the CDR3 is TGTGCCAGCAGTTTATTAACAGGGGGCTGGTACGAGCAGTACTTC. Translating gives CASSLLTGGWYEQYF.

This chain joins TRBV15 and TRBJ2-5; maybe TRBD2 (6 bases). The CDR3 has 14 amino acids. Trimming took off 1 base at V and 5 bases at J, with 11 bases between the two ends. Germline V lookup: CDR1 LNHNV, CDR2 YYDKDF (reference sequence). As DNA, the CDR3 is TGTGCCACCAGCAGAGGAGGAGGAGGGGAGACCCAGTACTTC. Translating gives CATSRGGGGETQYF.

This chain joins TRBV27 and TRBJ1-1; D gene unclear. Germline V gene sequence: CDR1 MNHEY, CDR2 SMNVEV (reference sequence). The V and J ends lost 2 bases and 1 base respectively, with 8 bases between them. The CDR3 has 14 amino acids. CDR3 coding DNA: TGTGCCAGCAGTTTACGCCCTCCGAACACTGAAGCTTTCTTT. Translating gives CASSLRPPNTEAFF.